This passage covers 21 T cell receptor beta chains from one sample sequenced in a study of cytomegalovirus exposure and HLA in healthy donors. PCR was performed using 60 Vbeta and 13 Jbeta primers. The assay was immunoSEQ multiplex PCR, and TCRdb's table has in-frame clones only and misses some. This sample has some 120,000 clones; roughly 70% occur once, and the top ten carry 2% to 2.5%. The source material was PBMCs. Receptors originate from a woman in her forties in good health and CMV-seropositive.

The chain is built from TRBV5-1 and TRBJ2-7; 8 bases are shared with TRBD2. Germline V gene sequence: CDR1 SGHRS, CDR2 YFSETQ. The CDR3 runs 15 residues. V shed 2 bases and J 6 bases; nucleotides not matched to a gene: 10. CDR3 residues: CASSLGGSGTGEQYF. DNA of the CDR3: TGCGCCAGCAGCTTAGGAGGTAGCGGGACTGGCGAGCAGTACTTC.

The CDR3 spells CASSERSYEQYF. The CDR3 DNA is TGTGCCAGCAGCGAGCGCTCCTACGAGCAGTACTTC. V and J are TRBV7-2 and TRBJ2-7; no clear D. The length of the CDR3 is 12 residues. Germline assignment: CDR1 SGHTA and CDR2 FQGNSA. Trimming took 5 bases from V and 0 from J, leaving 5 bases between them.

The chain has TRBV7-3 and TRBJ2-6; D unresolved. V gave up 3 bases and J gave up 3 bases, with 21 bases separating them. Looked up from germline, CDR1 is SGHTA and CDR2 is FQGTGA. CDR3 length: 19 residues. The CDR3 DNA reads TGTGCCAGCAGCTTCCGCGGTGGCCTTCAGACGGGTGGGGCCAACGTCCTGACTTTC. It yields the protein CASSFRGGLQTGGANVLTF.

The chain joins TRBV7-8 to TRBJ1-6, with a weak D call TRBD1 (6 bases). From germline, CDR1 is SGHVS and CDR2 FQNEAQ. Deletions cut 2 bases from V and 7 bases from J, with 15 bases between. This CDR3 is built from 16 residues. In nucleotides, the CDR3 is TGTGCCAGCAGCTTACAGCCAGGGGTTTACAATTCACCCCTCCACTTT. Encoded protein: CASSLQPGVYNSPLHF. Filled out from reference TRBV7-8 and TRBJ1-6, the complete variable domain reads GAGVSQSPRYKVAKRGQDVALRCDPISGHVSLFWYQQALGQGPEFLTYFQNEAQLDKSGLPSDRFFAERPEGSVSTLKIQRTQQEDSAVYLCASSLQPGVYNSPLHFGNGTRLTVT.

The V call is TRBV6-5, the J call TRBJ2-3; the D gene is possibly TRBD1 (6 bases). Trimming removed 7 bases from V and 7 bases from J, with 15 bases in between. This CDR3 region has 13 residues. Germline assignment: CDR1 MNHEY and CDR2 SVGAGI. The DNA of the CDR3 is TGTGCCAGCAAAGGGGGTTCCGTTCATACGCAGTATTTT. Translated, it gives CASKGGSVHTQYF.

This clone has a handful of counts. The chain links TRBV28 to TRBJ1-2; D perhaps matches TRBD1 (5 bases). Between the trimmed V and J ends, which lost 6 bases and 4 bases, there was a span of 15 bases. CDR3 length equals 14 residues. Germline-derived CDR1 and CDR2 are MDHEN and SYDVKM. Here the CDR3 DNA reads TGTGCCAGCAGCCGCAGGGTTGAACGCTATGGCTACACCTTC. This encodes CASSRRVERYGYTF.

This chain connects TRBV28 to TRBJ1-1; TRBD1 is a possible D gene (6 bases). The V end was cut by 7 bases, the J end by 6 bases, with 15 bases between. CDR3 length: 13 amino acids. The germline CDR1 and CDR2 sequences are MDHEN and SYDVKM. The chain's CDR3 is CASIHRVVAEAFF. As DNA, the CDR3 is TGTGCCAGCATCCACAGGGTAGTAGCTGAAGCTTTCTTT.

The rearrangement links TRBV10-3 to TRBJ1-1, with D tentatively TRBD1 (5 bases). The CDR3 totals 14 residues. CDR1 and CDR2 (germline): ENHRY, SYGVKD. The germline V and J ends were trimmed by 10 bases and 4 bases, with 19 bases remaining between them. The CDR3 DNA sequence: TGTGCCACCAGCGTGGGGGAGGGTGGCACTGAAGCTTTCTTT. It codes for CATSVGEGGTEAFF.

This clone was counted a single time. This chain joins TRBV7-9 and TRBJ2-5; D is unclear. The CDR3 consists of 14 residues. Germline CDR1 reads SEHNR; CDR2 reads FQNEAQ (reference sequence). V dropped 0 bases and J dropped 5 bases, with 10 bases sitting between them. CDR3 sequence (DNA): TGTGCCAGCAGCTTAGCGCTTGGCATGGAGACCCAGTACTTC. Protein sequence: CASSLALGMETQYF. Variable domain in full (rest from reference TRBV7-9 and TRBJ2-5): DTGVSQNPRHKITKRGQNVTFRCDPISEHNRLYWYRQTLGQGPEFLTYFQNEAQLEKSRLLSDRFSAERPKGSFSTLEIQRTEQGDSAMYLCASSLALGMETQYFGPGTRLLVL.

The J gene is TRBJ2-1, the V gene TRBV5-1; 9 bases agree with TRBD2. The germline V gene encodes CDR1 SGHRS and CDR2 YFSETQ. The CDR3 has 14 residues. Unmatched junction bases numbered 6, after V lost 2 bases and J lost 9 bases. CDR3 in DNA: TGCGCCAGCAGCTTCGCGGGGGGGCCGGGTGAGCAGTTCTTC. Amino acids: CASSFAGGPGEQFF.

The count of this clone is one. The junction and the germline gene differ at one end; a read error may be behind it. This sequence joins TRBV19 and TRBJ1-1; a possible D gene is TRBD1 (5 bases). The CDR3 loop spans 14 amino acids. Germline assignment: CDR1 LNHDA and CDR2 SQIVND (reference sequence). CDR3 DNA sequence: TGTGCAAGTATAGGAACAGGAACGAACACTGAAGCTTTCTTT. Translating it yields CASIGTGTNTEAFF.

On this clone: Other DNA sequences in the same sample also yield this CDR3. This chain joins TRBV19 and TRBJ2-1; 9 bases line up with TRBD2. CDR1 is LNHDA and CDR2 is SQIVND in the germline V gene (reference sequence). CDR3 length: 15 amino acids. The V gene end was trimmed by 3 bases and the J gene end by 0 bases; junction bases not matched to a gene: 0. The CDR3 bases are TGTGCCAGTAGTATTAGCGGGAGCTCCTACAATGAGCAGTTCTTC. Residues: CASSISGSSYNEQFF.

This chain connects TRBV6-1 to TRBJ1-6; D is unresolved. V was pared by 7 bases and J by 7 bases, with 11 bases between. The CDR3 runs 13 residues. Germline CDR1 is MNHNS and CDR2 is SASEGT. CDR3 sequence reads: CASIPGGNSPLHF. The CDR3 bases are TGTGCCAGCATCCCGGGAGGGAATTCACCCCTCCACTTT.

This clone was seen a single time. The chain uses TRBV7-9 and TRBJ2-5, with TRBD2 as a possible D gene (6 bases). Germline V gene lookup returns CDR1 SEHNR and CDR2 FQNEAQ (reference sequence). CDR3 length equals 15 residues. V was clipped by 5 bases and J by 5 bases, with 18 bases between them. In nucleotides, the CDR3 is TGTGCCAGCAGCCCGGGGACTTCTGGAGGGGAGACCCAGTACTTC. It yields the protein CASSPGTSGGETQYF.

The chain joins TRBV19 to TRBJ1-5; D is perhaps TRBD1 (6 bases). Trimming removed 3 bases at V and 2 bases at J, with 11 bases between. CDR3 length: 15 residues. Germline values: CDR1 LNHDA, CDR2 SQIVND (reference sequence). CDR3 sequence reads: CASSILSGGNQPQHF. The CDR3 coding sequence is TGTGCCAGTAGTATCCTTTCAGGGGGCAATCAGCCCCAGCATTTT.

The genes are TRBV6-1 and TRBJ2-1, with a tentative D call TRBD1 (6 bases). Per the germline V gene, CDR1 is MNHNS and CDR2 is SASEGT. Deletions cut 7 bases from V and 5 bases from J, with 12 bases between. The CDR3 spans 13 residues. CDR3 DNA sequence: TGTGCCAGCACCAAGACAGGAAACAATGAGCAGTTCTTC. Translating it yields CASTKTGNNEQFF.

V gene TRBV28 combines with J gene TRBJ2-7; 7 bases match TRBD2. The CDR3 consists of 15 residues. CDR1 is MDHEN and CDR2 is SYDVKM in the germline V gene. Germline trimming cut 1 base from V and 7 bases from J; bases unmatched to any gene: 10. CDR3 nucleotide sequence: TGTGCCAGCAGTTTATATGGGACTACACAAAGGGAGCAGTACTTC. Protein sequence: CASSLYGTTQREQYF.

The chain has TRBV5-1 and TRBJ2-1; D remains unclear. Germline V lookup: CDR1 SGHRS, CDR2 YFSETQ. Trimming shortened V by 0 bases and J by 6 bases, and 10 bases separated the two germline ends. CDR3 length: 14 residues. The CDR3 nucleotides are TGCGCCAGCAGCTTGGCCGCTGGCGGCAATGAGCAGTTCTTC. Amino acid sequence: CASSLAAGGNEQFF.

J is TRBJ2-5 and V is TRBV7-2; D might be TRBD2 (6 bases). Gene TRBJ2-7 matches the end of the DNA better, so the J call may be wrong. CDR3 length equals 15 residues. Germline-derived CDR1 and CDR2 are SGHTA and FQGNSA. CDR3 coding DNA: TGTGCCAGCAGCCCCCCCGCTCGTGGGAGGTACGAGCAGTACTTC. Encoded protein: CASSPPARGRYEQYF.

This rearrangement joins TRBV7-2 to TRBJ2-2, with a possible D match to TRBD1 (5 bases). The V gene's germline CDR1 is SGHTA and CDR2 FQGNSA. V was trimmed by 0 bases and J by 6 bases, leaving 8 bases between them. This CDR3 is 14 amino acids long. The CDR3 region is CASSLAPGSGELFF. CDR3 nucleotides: TGTGCCAGCAGCTTAGCGCCAGGGTCCGGGGAGCTGTTTTTT.

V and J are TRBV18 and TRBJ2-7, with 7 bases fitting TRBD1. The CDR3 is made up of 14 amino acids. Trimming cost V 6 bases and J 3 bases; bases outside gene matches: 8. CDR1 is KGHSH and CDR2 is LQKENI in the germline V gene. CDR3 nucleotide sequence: TGTGCCAGCTCGCTTGTGGGACAGAACTACGAGCAGTACTTC. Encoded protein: CASSLVGQNYEQYF.